The source of this TCR beta chain is a study of cytotoxic CD8 clonotypes in ibrutinib-treated CLL. Study results and limitations: Public clonotypes, an uncommon group, contracted or remained stable on treatment.

The data were produced by immunoSEQ multiplex PCR, yet TCRdb's version contains in-frame clones alone and is incomplete. Here the sample spans roughly 97,000 clones, roughly 80% being singletons. Turning to this clone: Its specificity is unknown.

The CDR3 contains 13 residues. The rearrangement joins TRBV12-2 to TRBJ2-1; the DNA was not used to check the table's D call, TRBD2. TRBV12-2 counts as a pseudogene. Sample: PBMCs, taken after 12 months of ibrutinib treatment. The clonotype originates from a human donor with chronic lymphocytic leukemia. The CDR3: CASRLLPRCEQFF. CDR3 nucleotides: TGTGCAAGTCGCTTACTTCCGCGCTGTGAGCAGTTCTTC.